This T cell receptor (beta chain) emerged from a study of OX40 agonist ivuxolimab in advanced cancers. Using immunoSEQ multiplex PCR, the repertoire was profiled, and TCRdb retains in-frame clones only, with some absent. There are roughly 40,000 clones in the sample; roughly 84% occur only once, and roughly 16% lies in the top ten. In its sample, this clone was seen once. Its antigen is as yet unknown. The V and J ends lost 0 bases and 5 bases respectively, with 9 bases between them. The CDR3 has 14 amino acids. CDR1 and CDR2 (germline): SGHRS, YFSETQ. Points from the study as a whole: Fewer expanded clones were found on average in CD4+ than in CD8+ T cells.

Source: CD4+ or CD8+ T cells sorted from blood, taken in a trial of the OX40 agonist ivuxolimab. This chain joins TRBV5-1 and TRBJ2-1, with a tentative D call TRBD1 (5 bases). The receptor comes from an adult with an advanced solid tumor such as melanoma, head and neck, liver or kidney cancer. CDR3 in amino acids: CASSLVGADNEQFF. CDR3 in DNA: TGCGCCAGCAGCTTGGTTGGGGCAGACAATGAGCAGTTCTTC.